Below are 13 T cell receptor beta chains sequenced from a single sample in a study of blood T cell repertoires in COVID-19. Profiling relied on immunoSEQ multiplex PCR, and the TCRdb table lists in-frame clones only, not all of them. This repertoire shows around 330,000 clones, approximately 90% found once; its top ten account for 8% to 9.5%. Sequencing used PBMCs or T cells enriched from blood (not recorded which). These receptors all stem from a woman under 30 who had recovered from COVID-19.

The rearrangement joins TRBV9 to TRBJ2-2; D remains unclear. The CDR3 is 16 residues long. In germline, CDR1 is SGDLS, CDR2 YYNGEE. Trimming removed 0 bases from V and 0 bases from J, with 9 bases in between. CDR3 DNA sequence: TGTGCCAGCAGCGTAGTGGCAGTCACGAACACCGGGGAGCTGTTTTTT. The encoded protein is CASSVVAVTNTGELFF. The entire variable domain, with the rest obtained from reference TRBV9 and TRBJ2-2, is as follows: DSGVTQTPKHLITATGQRVTLRCSPRSGDLSVYWYQQSLDQGLQFLIQYYNGEERAKGNILERFSAQQFPDLHSELNLSSLELGDSALYFCASSVVAVTNTGELFFGEGSRLTVL.

The rearrangement uses TRBV3-1 (or the pseudogene TRBV3-2) and TRBJ2-2, with 8 bases that match TRBD1. The CDR3 is 14 amino acids. Germline V gene data show CDR1 as LGHDT and CDR2 as YNNKEL (reference sequence). The junction had 4 bases not matched to a gene; V was cut back by 4 bases and J by 6 bases. DNA for the CDR3: TGTGCCAGCAGCCTGGGACAGGAGGCCGGGGAGCTGTTTTTT. As protein: CASSLGQEAGELFF.

A few counts support this clone. The chain joins TRBV27 to TRBJ1-2; 10 bases match TRBD1. Germline V CDR1 and CDR2: MNHEY, SMNVEV (reference sequence). V lost 2 bases to trimming and J lost 4 bases; unmatched junction nucleotides: 13. There are 18 residues in the CDR3. The CDR3 coding sequence is TGTGCCAGCAGTTTAAACGCCGACCGGGACAGGGGTAGCTATGGCTACACCTTC. Its translation is CASSLNADRDRGSYGYTF.

The chain recombines TRBV4-1 with TRBJ2-7, with TRBD2 identical over 8 bases. The CDR3 is made up of 16 amino acids. The V segment lost 0 bases and the J segment 6 bases; nucleotides outside the gene matches: 10. Germline V gene sequence: CDR1 MGHRA, CDR2 YSYEKL. The CDR3 coding sequence is TGCGCCAGCAGCCAAGAAGCCAGCGGGAGTAGGGGCGAGCAGTACTTC. Translated: CASSQEASGSRGEQYF.

This clone showed up just once. The genes are TRBV6-5 and TRBJ1-2; possibly TRBD1 for D (5 bases). CDR1 is MNHEY, CDR2 SVGAGI, per germline. There are 16 residues in the CDR3. The V end lost 3 bases, the J end lost 7 bases, and 21 bases lay between the germline ends. The CDR3, as DNA: TGTGCCAGCAGTTATCTGAATGGGGCCTGGGCTGGTGGCTACACCTTC. Protein product: CASSYLNGAWAGGYTF.

The chain recombines TRBV30 with TRBJ2-7, with TRBD1 identical over 7 bases. V gave up 4 bases and J gave up 3 bases; unmatched junction bases: 3. CDR1 and CDR2 from the germline V gene are GTSNPN and SVGIG (reference sequence). The CDR3 has 12 residues. The CDR3 reads CAWNRGIYEQYF. CDR3 bases: TGTGCCTGGAACAGGGGAATCTACGAGCAGTACTTC.

The rearrangement uses TRBV7-2 and TRBJ1-5, with 9 bases fitting TRBD1. V shed 2 bases, J shed 7 bases, and the junction held 0 bases outside the gene matches. The CDR3 has 13 amino acids. Germline lookup yields CDR1 SGHTA and CDR2 FQGNSA. CDR3 in DNA: TGTGCCAGCAGCTTAACAGGGGGCCAGCCCCAGCATTTT. This gives the protein CASSLTGGQPQHF.

This clone has a single count. The chain recombines TRBV7-9 with TRBJ1-4, with D possibly TRBD1 on 5 matching bases. CDR1 and CDR2 (germline): SEHNR, FQNEAQ (reference sequence). V was pared by 5 bases and J by 8 bases, with 15 bases between. The CDR3 is 14 amino acids. CDR3 sequence reads: CASSLGAVNEKLFF. The CDR3 bases are TGTGCCAGCAGCCTAGGGGCCGTTAACGAAAAACTGTTTTTT.

The chain employs TRBV4-1 and TRBJ2-5, with D tentatively TRBD1 (6 bases). CDR3 size: 16 residues. Trimming took off 2 bases at V and 1 base at J, with 14 bases between the two ends. In germline, CDR1 is MGHRA, CDR2 YSYEKL. The CDR3 DNA reads as TGCGCCAGCAGCCAATCGCCCGGGACACCCCAAGAGACCCAGTACTTC. Encoded protein: CASSQSPGTPQETQYF.

This clone was counted a few times. V gene TRBV6-6 combines with J gene TRBJ2-1, with D perhaps matching TRBD2 (6 bases). CDR1 is MNHNY, CDR2 SVGAGI, per germline (reference sequence). Trimming left V 5 bases short and J 0 bases short, with 20 bases between. The CDR3 runs to 18 residues. Written as DNA, the CDR3 is TGTGCCAGCAGTCCGACTCGGGCTAGCGTAAGCTCCTACAATGAGCAGTTCTTC. It is translated as CASSPTRASVSSYNEQFF.

In the case of this clone: The sample carries other DNA sequences with the same CDR3. The chain links TRBV28 to TRBJ1-1; D might be TRBD1 (5 bases). The CDR3 length is 14 residues. The germline CDR1 and CDR2 sequences are MDHEN and SYDVKM. V lost 2 bases to trimming and J lost 4 bases, with 11 bases between them. The CDR3 DNA reads TGTGCCAGCAGTTTACTTCAGGGTCGCACTGAAGCTTTCTTT. Translating it yields CASSLLQGRTEAFF.

The rearrangement links TRBV27 to TRBJ1-6; maybe TRBD1 (5 bases). The CDR3 totals 17 residues. The germline V gene encodes CDR1 MNHEY and CDR2 SMNVEV (reference sequence). V gave up 3 bases and J gave up 7 bases, with 19 bases separating them. CDR3 nucleotides: TGTGCCAGCAGTTTCCTATATCAGGGAAAAAGGAATTCACCCCTCCACTTT. Its translation: CASSFLYQGKRNSPLHF.

The chain joins TRBV13 to TRBJ1-6; possibly TRBD1 for D (6 bases). Looked up from germline, CDR1 is PRHDT and CDR2 is FYEKMQ (reference sequence). The CDR3 sequence is 13 residues long. Trimming took 5 bases from V and 8 from J, leaving 10 bases between them. CDR3 nucleotides: TGTGCCAGCAGCCCGGACAGTGATTCACCCCTCCACTTT. Protein sequence: CASSPDSDSPLHF.